The 27 T cell receptor beta chains below were found in one sample sequenced in a study of blood T cell repertoires in COVID-19. The assay was immunoSEQ multiplex PCR, and TCRdb's table has in-frame clones only and misses some. The sample consists of 210,000 or so clones, around 89% of them appearing once. Sequencing used peripheral blood. These TCRs come from a woman aged 40-49 years with acute or convalescent COVID-19.

J is TRBJ1-1 and V is TRBV11-2; D is unclear. The CDR3 covers 15 residues. CDR1 SGHAT and CDR2 FQNNGV come from the germline V gene. Trimming cost V 1 base and J 1 base, with 10 bases left between them. The CDR3 loop reads CASSLVGSWNTEAFF. Here the CDR3 DNA reads TGTGCCAGCAGCTTAGTGGGGAGCTGGAACACTGAAGCTTTCTTT.

This chain links TRBV6-6 with TRBJ1-6, with D perhaps TRBD1 (5 bases). This CDR3 is built from 16 residues. The germline V gene has CDR1 MNHNY and CDR2 SVGAGI (reference sequence). Trimming left V 2 bases short and J 3 bases short, with 11 bases between. CDR3 nucleotides: TGTGCCAGCAGTTACGGGTTGCAGGGCTATAATTCACCCCTCCACTTT. Its protein product is CASSYGLQGYNSPLHF.

The chain recombines TRBV19 with TRBJ2-1, with D possibly matching TRBD1 (6 bases). The germline V gene encodes CDR1 LNHDA and CDR2 SQIVND (reference sequence). V was clipped by 5 bases and J by 3 bases, with 14 bases between them. This CDR3 spans 15 amino acids. The CDR3 sequence is CASSQRTALYNEQFF. In DNA, the CDR3 is TGTGCCAGTAGTCAAAGGACAGCCCTCTACAATGAGCAGTTCTTC.

The genes are TRBV5-1 and TRBJ1-4; D is perhaps TRBD1 (5 bases). The germline V gene encodes CDR1 SGHRS and CDR2 YFSETQ. The V end lost 0 bases, the J end lost 3 bases, and 12 bases lay between the germline ends. The CDR3 is made up of 16 amino acids. CDR3 residues: CASSLAGIGANEKLFF. CDR3 nucleotide sequence: TGCGCCAGCAGCTTGGCTGGGATAGGGGCTAATGAAAAACTGTTTTTT.

The chain employs TRBV7-9 and TRBJ2-3; 8 nucleotides agree with TRBD2. Germline V gives CDR1 SEHNR, CDR2 FQNEAQ (reference sequence). V dropped 5 bases and J dropped 5; count of bases not matched to a gene: 9. CDR3 size: 15 residues. The CDR3 spells CASSTAGGAIDTQYF. The CDR3 region has the DNA TGTGCCAGCAGCACCGCCGGGGGGGCCATAGATACGCAGTATTTT.

V usage is TRBV2 and J usage is TRBJ1-2; D not resolved. The V gene's germline CDR1 is SNHLY and CDR2 FYNNEI. The V and J ends lost 5 bases and 4 bases respectively, with 14 bases between them. The CDR3 has 14 residues. The CDR3: CASSSGNEFYGYTF. CDR3 nucleotides: TGTGCCAGCAGTTCCGGGAACGAATTCTATGGCTACACCTTC. The variable domain in full, completed from reference TRBV2 and TRBJ1-2, reads EPEVTQTPSHQVTQMGQEVILRCVPISNHLYFYWYRQILGQKVEFLVSFYNNEISEKSEIFDDQFSVERPDGSNFTLKIRSTKLEDSAMYFCASSSGNEFYGYTFGSGTRLTVV.

The chain is built from TRBV6-5 and TRBJ1-6; D is perhaps TRBD1 (5 bases). Germline V gene sequence: CDR1 MNHEY, CDR2 SVGAGI. V lost 2 bases, J lost 10 bases, and 15 bases lay in between. The CDR3 has 15 residues. For the CDR3, the DNA is TGTGCCAGCAGTTACGGGACTGATGGAGGGTCACCCCTCCACTTT. Its protein product is CASSYGTDGGSPLHF.

The CDR3 reads CASSERGVQYSPLHF. The CDR3 region has the DNA TGTGCCAGCAGTGAACGGGGAGTTCAGTATTCACCCCTCCACTTT. This chain links TRBV6-1 with TRBJ1-6, with unresolved D. The CDR3 loop spans 15 amino acids. Trimming took 2 bases from V and 8 from J, leaving 13 bases between them. In germline, CDR1 is MNHNS, CDR2 SASEGT.

The V call is TRBV2, the J call TRBJ1-2; 7 bases align to TRBD1. The germline gives CDR1 SNHLY, CDR2 FYNNEI. J was trimmed by 3 bases and V by 4 bases; bases with no gene match: 5. This CDR3 is built from 14 residues. The CDR3 loop is CASSAARGYYGYTF. CDR3 DNA: TGTGCCAGCAGTGCGGCCAGGGGGTACTATGGCTACACCTTC.

V usage is TRBV30 and J usage is TRBJ2-5; 14 bases are a match to TRBD2. Per the germline V gene, CDR1 is GTSNPN and CDR2 is SVGIG (reference sequence). The CDR3 sequence is 17 residues long. V lost 4 bases, J lost 0 bases, and 7 bases stayed unmatched. The CDR3 DNA is TGTGCCTGGACCATAGGACTAGCGGGGGGAAACCAAGAGACCCAGTACTTC. This sequence encodes CAWTIGLAGGNQETQYF.

The V call is TRBV6-1, the J call TRBJ1-1; the D is unclear. The CDR3 is 11 residues long. Germline CDR1 and CDR2: MNHNS and SASEGT. The V gene lost 3 bases and the J gene lost 7 bases, with 6 bases spanning the gap. For the CDR3, the DNA is TGTGCCAGCAGTGAGTCGGGTGAAGCTTTCTTT. The encoded protein is CASSESGEAFF.

This chain joins TRBV30 and TRBJ1-1; D perhaps matches TRBD1 (5 bases). The CDR3 contains 13 residues. Germline CDR1 reads GTSNPN; CDR2 reads SVGIG (reference sequence). The germline V and J ends were trimmed by 5 bases and 3 bases, with 13 bases remaining between them. The CDR3 loop is CAWRGQGYTEAFF. Written as DNA, the CDR3 is TGTGCCTGGCGAGGCCAGGGATACACTGAAGCTTTCTTT. The complete variable domain, with remaining parts taken from reference TRBV30 and TRBJ1-1, reads SQTIHQWPATLVQPVGSPLSLECTVEGTSNPNLYWYRQAAGRGLQLLFYSVGIGQISSEVPQNLSASRPQDRQFILSSKKLLLSDSGFYLCAWRGQGYTEAFFGQGTRLTVV.

The gene calls are TRBV7-9 and TRBJ2-3, with TRBD2 as a possible D gene (5 bases). Trimming removed 6 bases from V and 2 bases from J, with 18 bases in between. The V gene's germline CDR1 is SEHNR and CDR2 FQNEAQ (reference sequence). This CDR3 spans 16 amino acids. Here the CDR3 DNA reads TGTGCCAGCAGGTCCTTGCAGTGGGAGCCCACAGATACGCAGTATTTT. This encodes CASRSLQWEPTDTQYF.

This chain joins TRBV21-1 and TRBJ2-3; the table's D call, TRBD2, has no DNA check behind it. TRBV21-1 is classified as a pseudogene. This CDR3 comprises 15 residues. This CDR3 reads CASSRGGLVTDTQYF. For the CDR3, the DNA is TGTGCCAGCAGCAGGGGGGGACTAGTCACAGATACGCAGTATTTT.

The chain joins TRBV21-1 to TRBJ2-2; the table's D call TRBD1 went unverified against the DNA. TRBV21-1 is listed as a pseudogene. This CDR3 has 19 residues. As DNA, the CDR3 is TGTGCCAGCAGCAAAGCTCCAGTACAGGGGGATGCGAACACCGGGGAGCTGTTTTTT. This sequence encodes CASSKAPVQGDANTGELFF.

The CDR3 DNA follows: TGTGCCAGCAGGGACGGGACAGGGTCCGCGAATGAGCAGTTCTTC. It translates to CASRDGTGSANEQFF. The chain is built from TRBV6-5 and TRBJ2-1; TRBD1 aligns across 9 bases. J lost 7 bases, V lost 6 bases, and 10 bases had no gene match. CDR3 length equals 15 residues. Germline lookup yields CDR1 MNHEY and CDR2 SVGAGI.

CDR3 in DNA: TGTGCCAGTAGTATAGAGCCTCGGCAGGGTTACGAAAAACTGTTTTTT. Residues: CASSIEPRQGYEKLFF. The rearrangement joins TRBV19 to TRBJ1-4; D might be TRBD1 (5 bases). The CDR3 consists of 16 residues. Germline CDR1 is LNHDA and CDR2 is SQIVND (reference sequence). Trimming removed 0 bases at V and 8 bases at J, with 16 bases between.

This sequence joins TRBV19 and TRBJ2-3; 9 nucleotides agree with TRBD2. The V segment lost 3 bases and the J segment 6 bases; nucleotides outside the gene matches: 4. This CDR3 spans 14 amino acids. Germline CDR1 and CDR2: LNHDA and SQIVND (reference sequence). The CDR3 sequence: CASSMASGVDTQYF. In DNA form, the CDR3 reads TGTGCCAGTAGTATGGCTAGCGGGGTCGATACGCAGTATTTT.

The rearrangement links TRBV12-3 or TRBV12-4 to TRBJ1-2; maybe TRBD1 (6 bases). V was clipped by 0 bases and J by 7 bases, with 9 bases between them. The CDR3 covers 13 residues. This CDR3 is CASSLAGGGGYTF. The DNA for the CDR3 is TGTGCCAGCAGTTTAGCAGGGGGGGGTGGCTACACCTTC.

The chain has TRBV3-1 (or the pseudogene TRBV3-2) and TRBJ2-7; the match to TRBD1 covers 7 bases. This CDR3 is built from 18 residues. V lost 0 bases and J lost 11; bases outside the gene matches: 22. Germline CDR1 and CDR2: LGHDT and YNNKEL (reference sequence). The CDR3 nucleotides are TGTGCCAGCAGCCAAGATAGGCTTCGACAGGGATACTCCAGGACGGAGTACGTC. This sequence encodes CASSQDRLRQGYSRTEYV.

This chain joins TRBV5-1 and TRBJ2-5; TRBD2 might be the D (5 bases). Germline CDR1 and CDR2: SGHRS and YFSETQ. The CDR3 contains 16 residues. V gave up 4 bases and J gave up 4 bases, with 20 bases separating them. CDR3 protein: CASSPPSGSSGETQYF. The CDR3 DNA sequence: TGCGCCAGCAGCCCTCCGAGCGGCTCCTCGGGAGAGACCCAGTACTTC.

The V gene is TRBV10-2, the J gene TRBJ2-5, with TRBD2 matching over 7 bases. The junction had 12 bases not matched to a gene; V was cut back by 6 bases and J by 5 bases. This CDR3 spans 15 amino acids. The germline V gene encodes CDR1 WSHSY and CDR2 SAAADI. As DNA, the CDR3 is TGCGCCAGCAGCGGGGGGTTTGGGGGTGGGGAGACCCAGTACTTC. Protein product: CASSGGFGGGETQYF.

This clone has a single count. The chain recombines TRBV5-6 with TRBJ1-2; 7 bases map to TRBD1. CDR1 and CDR2 (germline): SGHDT, YYEEEE. V lost 0 bases, J lost 5 bases, and 4 bases stayed unmatched. This CDR3 spans 14 amino acids. The CDR3: CASSLAHRGYGYTF. CDR3 nucleotide sequence: TGTGCCAGCAGCTTGGCCCACAGGGGTTATGGCTACACCTTC. Using reference TRBV5-6 and TRBJ1-2 for the parts outside the CDR3, the full variable domain is DAGVTQSPTHLIKTRGQQVTLRCSPKSGHDTVSWYQQALGQGPQFIFQYYEEEERQRGNFPDRFSGHQFPNYSSELNVNALLLGDSALYLCASSLAHRGYGYTFGSGTRLTVV.

The V and J genes are TRBV18 and TRBJ1-3; a weak D match, TRBD1 (5 bases). Trimming cost V 1 base and J 8 bases, with 15 bases left between them. Germline V lookup: CDR1 KGHSH, CDR2 LQKENI. The CDR3 has 15 residues. CDR3 sequence reads: CASSPLRGRGDTIYF. The CDR3 DNA reads as TGTGCCAGCTCACCACTGCGGGGGAGAGGGGACACCATATATTTT.

In regard to this clone: Other DNA sequences in this sample translate to the same CDR3. This chain uses TRBV5-1 with TRBJ1-1; 8 nucleotides agree with TRBD1. CDR3 length: 14 residues. The V gene's germline CDR1 is SGHRS and CDR2 YFSETQ. Trimming cost V 4 bases and J 4 bases; bases outside gene matches: 6. CDR3: CASSPDRGGTEAFF. CDR3 nucleotides: TGCGCCAGCAGCCCCGACAGGGGTGGCACTGAAGCTTTCTTT.

The rearrangement uses TRBV6-5 and TRBJ1-1; TRBD1 matches 7 bases. J lost 0 bases, V lost 4 bases, and 5 bases had no gene match. CDR3 length: 15 amino acids. CDR1 and CDR2 from the germline V gene are MNHEY and SVGAGI. The CDR3 coding sequence is TGTGCCAGCAGTTTTACAGGGGCTATGAACACTGAAGCTTTCTTT. The encoded protein is CASSFTGAMNTEAFF.

The chain joins TRBV5-1 to TRBJ2-3; TRBD1 matches 8 bases. With V trimmed by 0 bases and J by 3 bases, 6 bases remained unmatched. The CDR3 runs 16 residues. CDR1 SGHRS and CDR2 YFSETQ come from the germline V gene. The CDR3 sequence is CASSLGEDRGTDTQYF. CDR3 coding DNA: TGCGCCAGCAGCTTGGGTGAAGACAGGGGTACAGATACGCAGTATTTT.